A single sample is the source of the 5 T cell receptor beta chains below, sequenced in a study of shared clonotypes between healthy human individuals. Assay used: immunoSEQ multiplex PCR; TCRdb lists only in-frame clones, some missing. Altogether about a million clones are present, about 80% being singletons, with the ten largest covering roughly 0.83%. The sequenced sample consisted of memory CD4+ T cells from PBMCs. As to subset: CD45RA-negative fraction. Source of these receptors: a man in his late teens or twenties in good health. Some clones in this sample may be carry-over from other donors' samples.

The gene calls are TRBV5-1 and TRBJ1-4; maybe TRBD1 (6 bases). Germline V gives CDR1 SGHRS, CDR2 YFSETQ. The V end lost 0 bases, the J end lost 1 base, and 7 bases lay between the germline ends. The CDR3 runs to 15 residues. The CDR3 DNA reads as TGCGCCAGCAGCTTGGTACAGGGAACTAATGAAAAACTGTTTTTT. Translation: CASSLVQGTNEKLFF.

The DNA of the CDR3 is TGTGCCAGTAGTGCCACAGGTGGTAGCTACGAGCAGTACTTC. It codes for CASSATGGSYEQYF. The chain is built from TRBV19 and TRBJ2-7; TRBD1 might be the D (5 bases). Germline V lookup: CDR1 LNHDA, CDR2 SQIVND (reference sequence). CDR3 length: 14 amino acids. Between the trimmed V and J ends, which lost 5 bases and 3 bases, there was a span of 14 bases.

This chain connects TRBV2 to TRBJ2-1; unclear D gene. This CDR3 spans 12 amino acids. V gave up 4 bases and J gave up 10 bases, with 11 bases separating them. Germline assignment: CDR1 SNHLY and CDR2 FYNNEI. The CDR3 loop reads CASSAQFLEQFF. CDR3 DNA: TGTGCCAGCAGTGCGCAGTTCCTGGAGCAGTTCTTC. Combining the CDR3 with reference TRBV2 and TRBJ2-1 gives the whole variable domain EPEVTQTPSHQVTQMGQEVILRCVPISNHLYFYWYRQILGQKVEFLVSFYNNEISEKSEIFDDQFSVERPDGSNFTLKIRSTKLEDSAMYFCASSAQFLEQFFGPGTRLTVL.

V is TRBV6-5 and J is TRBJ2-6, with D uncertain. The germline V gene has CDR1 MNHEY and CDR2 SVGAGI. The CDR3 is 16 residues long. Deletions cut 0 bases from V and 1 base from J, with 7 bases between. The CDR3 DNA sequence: TGTGCCAGCAGTTACTCATGGTCATCTGGGGCCAACGTCCTGACTTTC. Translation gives CASSYSWSSGANVLTF.

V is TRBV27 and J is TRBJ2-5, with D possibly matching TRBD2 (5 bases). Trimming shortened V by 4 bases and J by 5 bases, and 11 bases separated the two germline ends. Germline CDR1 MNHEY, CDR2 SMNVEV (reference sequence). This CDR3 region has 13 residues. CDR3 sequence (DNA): TGTGCCAGCAGTTCCCGACCGGGGGAGACCCAGTACTTC. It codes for CASSSRPGETQYF.